These 25 T cell receptor beta chains share one sample of origin, sequenced in a study of immune evolution from preneoplasia to lung adenocarcinoma. Only in-frame clones appear in the TCRdb table, and some are missing; sequencing was by immunoSEQ multiplex PCR. The sample yields under 6,500 clones, around 80% seen once. What was sequenced was FFPE minimally invasive lung adenocarcinoma tissue. The source is a person aged 60-79 years with lung adenocarcinoma.

V gene TRBV19 combines with J gene TRBJ2-7, with 10 positions matching TRBD2. Trimming took 1 base from V and 5 from J; bases not matched to a gene: 5. The CDR3 contains 15 residues. Germline values: CDR1 LNHDA, CDR2 SQIVND (reference sequence). The CDR3 DNA reads as TGTGCCAGTAGTATAGCTAGCGGGAGAGTCGACGAGCAGTACTTC. Translated: CASSIASGRVDEQYF.

The gene calls are TRBV6-6 and TRBJ2-7; D gene uncertain. This CDR3 contains 12 residues. The V and J ends lost 5 bases and 3 bases respectively, with 8 bases between them. Germline V gives CDR1 MNHNY, CDR2 SVGAGI (reference sequence). This CDR3 reads CASSPLNYEQYF. The CDR3 coding sequence is TGTGCCAGCAGTCCCCTGAACTACGAGCAGTACTTC.

This clone was found once. The chain couples TRBV5-4 to TRBJ2-1; TRBD2 agrees at 8 bases. Losses at the gene ends were 3 bases for V and 0 bases for J; bases not matched to a gene: 17. The CDR3 contains 20 residues. Germline V gene sequence: CDR1 SGHNT, CDR2 YYREEE (reference sequence). The CDR3 coding sequence is TGTGCCAGCAGCTCGCTTTCAGTCCCTCTAGCGGGCCCCTCCTACAATGAGCAGTTCTTC. This gives the protein CASSSLSVPLAGPSYNEQFF.

This clone was found once. V and J are TRBV19 and TRBJ2-1, with 9 bases that match TRBD2. Losses at the gene ends were 5 bases for V and 10 bases for J; bases not matched to a gene: 9. Germline-derived CDR1 and CDR2 are LNHDA and SQIVND (reference sequence). The CDR3 covers 14 residues. CDR3 amino acids: CASSVLAGGGEQFF. The CDR3 DNA reads as TGTGCCAGTAGTGTACTAGCGGGTGGGGGGGAGCAGTTCTTC.

V gene TRBV5-4 combines with J gene TRBJ2-1; D not resolved. V lost 0 bases, J lost 3 bases, and 7 bases lay in between. Germline V gene sequence: CDR1 SGHNT, CDR2 YYREEE (reference sequence). CDR3 length: 14 amino acids. This CDR3 reads CASSLGVLYNEQFF. CDR3 nucleotide sequence: TGTGCCAGCAGCTTGGGCGTCCTCTACAATGAGCAGTTCTTC.

The rearrangement links TRBV11-3 to TRBJ2-5, with 7 bases aligning to TRBD1. CDR3 size: 15 residues. Germline-derived CDR1 and CDR2 are SGHNT and YENEEA. V trimming: 1 base; J trimming: 4 bases; junction bases outside the gene matches: 6. The CDR3 spells CASSLGQGGTETQYF. In DNA, the CDR3 is TGTGCCAGCAGCTTAGGACAGGGTGGGACAGAGACCCAGTACTTC.

This sequence joins TRBV4-2 and TRBJ2-3, with TRBD2 identical over 16 bases. Germline values: CDR1 LGHNA, CDR2 YNFKEQ. With V trimmed by 1 base and J by 1 base, 8 bases remained unmatched. The CDR3 is 20 residues long. The CDR3 DNA is TGTGCCAGCAGCCAAGCACCGGGACTAGCGGGAGGGCCGGGCACAGATACGCAGTATTTT. As protein: CASSQAPGLAGGPGTDTQYF.

The chain carries TRBV5-1 and TRBJ1-2; D not certain. The V gene's germline CDR1 is SGHRS and CDR2 YFSETQ. The CDR3 spans 14 residues. V lost 0 bases to trimming and J lost 4 bases, with 10 bases between them. The CDR3 spells CASSLAEISYGYTF. In DNA form, the CDR3 reads TGCGCCAGCAGCTTGGCGGAGATATCCTATGGCTACACCTTC.

This clone has just a few counts. The V gene is TRBV18, the J gene TRBJ2-7, with no clear D. V lost 0 bases, J lost 5 bases, and 14 bases lay in between. The CDR3 runs to 15 residues. The germline gives CDR1 KGHSH, CDR2 LQKENI. CDR3 nucleotides: TGTGCCAGCTCACCACCGGTTAGTACTGGGAACGAGCAGTACTTC. This gives the protein CASSPPVSTGNEQYF.

The V and J genes are TRBV30 and TRBJ2-7; TRBD2 matches 10 bases. Trimming at V came to 2 bases and at J to 3 bases, leaving 7 bases not matched to a gene. Germline CDR1 and CDR2: GTSNPN and SVGIG (reference sequence). The CDR3 contains 15 residues. In nucleotides, the CDR3 is TGTGCCTGGAGTCCCCTAGCGGGAGCTCACTACGAGCAGTACTTC. This codes for CAWSPLAGAHYEQYF.

The V call is TRBV12-5, the J call TRBJ2-5; D is uncertain. The germline V gene has CDR1 LGHNT and CDR2 FRNRAP. The length of the CDR3 is 12 residues. The V and J ends lost 2 bases and 5 bases respectively, with 6 bases between them. CDR3 amino acids: CASGLSPETQYF. For the CDR3, the DNA is TGTGCTAGTGGTTTGTCGCCGGAGACCCAGTACTTC.

The rearrangement uses TRBV5-6 and TRBJ1-2, with no clear D. The CDR3 runs 12 residues. V was cut by 4 bases and J by 7 bases, with 11 bases left in between. Per germline, CDR1 SGHDT and CDR2 YYEEEE. The CDR3 DNA is TGTGCCAGCAGCCCTGGACCTAGTGGCTACACCTTC. Its translation is CASSPGPSGYTF.

This clone was seen a handful of times. J is TRBJ2-7 and V is TRBV5-1, with 10 bases identical to TRBD2. The CDR3 is made up of 15 amino acids. V lost 4 bases, J lost 5 bases, and 9 bases stayed unmatched. Germline CDR1 SGHRS, CDR2 YFSETQ. CDR3 in DNA: TGCGCCAGCAGCCCGATAGCGGGAGGCCGCGACGAGCAGTACTTC. It specifies CASSPIAGGRDEQYF. The whole variable domain, filled in from reference TRBV5-1 and TRBJ2-7, reads KAGVTQTPRYLIKTRGQQVTLSCSPISGHRSVSWYQQTPGQGLQFLFEYFSETQRNKGNFPGRFSGRQFSNSRSEMNVSTLELGDSALYLCASSPIAGGRDEQYFGPGTRLTVT.

This clone was observed a handful of times. The same CDR3 arises from other DNA sequences in this sample as well. The chain couples TRBV9 to TRBJ2-1; TRBD2 matches 12 bases. This CDR3 has 17 residues. J lost 6 bases, V lost 0 bases, and 7 bases had no gene match. Per the germline V gene, CDR1 is SGDLS and CDR2 is YYNGEE. The CDR3 protein is CASSVAVLAGGFNEQFF. The CDR3 DNA sequence: TGTGCCAGCAGCGTAGCTGTTCTAGCGGGAGGGTTCAATGAGCAGTTCTTC. Complete variable domain (other parts from reference TRBV9 and TRBJ2-1): DSGVTQTPKHLITATGQRVTLRCSPRSGDLSVYWYQQSLDQGLQFLIQYYNGEERAKGNILERFSAQQFPDLHSELNLSSLELGDSALYFCASSVAVLAGGFNEQFFGPGTRLTVL.

The chain employs TRBV7-9 and TRBJ2-2; D may be TRBD2 (5 bases). The CDR3 spans 15 residues. V lost 1 base, J lost 4 bases, and 10 bases lay in between. Germline V gene data show CDR1 as SEHNR and CDR2 as FQNEAQ (reference sequence). This chain's CDR3 is CASSLGGPGTGELFF. In DNA, the CDR3 is TGTGCCAGCAGCTTAGGAGGGCCGGGCACCGGGGAGCTGTTTTTT.

This clone has more than one count but fewer than ten. The chain recombines TRBV6-6 with TRBJ1-2; weak D call: TRBD1 (5 bases). Trimming shortened V by 5 bases and J by 0 bases, and 16 bases separated the two germline ends. The CDR3 runs 16 residues. The germline CDR1 and CDR2 sequences are MNHNY and SVGAGI (reference sequence). The CDR3 DNA follows: TGTGCCAGCAGTCACCGGGCCTCAGGGACTAACTATGGCTACACCTTC. It yields the protein CASSHRASGTNYGYTF.

In its sample, this clone was seen a few times. The chain uses TRBV9 and TRBJ2-3; TRBD1 or TRBD2 may be the D gene (6 bases each). The CDR3 sequence is 16 residues long. V was pared by 0 bases and J by 5 bases, with 16 bases between. Germline V lookup: CDR1 SGDLS, CDR2 YYNGEE. The DNA of the CDR3 is TGTGCCAGCAGCGTAGCTGAGGGGGGACCGATAGATACGCAGTATTTT. It specifies CASSVAEGGPIDTQYF.

This clone was recorded once. The same CDR3 can be traced to other DNA sequences in this sample. The CDR3 DNA reads as TGTGCCAGCAGCCCAGACAGGGGGCGGGAGGAGACCCAGTACTTC. It codes for CASSPDRGREETQYF. J is TRBJ2-5 and V is TRBV11-2; 10 bases fit TRBD1. The CDR3 length is 15 residues. Per the germline V gene, CDR1 is SGHAT and CDR2 is FQNNGV. Trimming at V came to 5 bases and at J to 5 bases, leaving 8 bases not matched to a gene. The full variable domain, rest sourced from reference TRBV11-2 and TRBJ2-5, is EAGVAQSPRYKIIEKRQSVAFWCNPISGHATLYWYQQILGQGPKLLIQFQNNGVVDDSQLPKDRFSAERLKGVDSTLKIQPAKLEDSAVYLCASSPDRGREETQYFGPGTRLLVL.

J is TRBJ2-3 and V is TRBV6-1, with 14 bases aligning to TRBD2. Trimming removed 8 bases from V and 3 bases from J; junction bases left unmatched: 4. Germline V gene sequence: CDR1 MNHNS, CDR2 SASEGT. The CDR3 is 15 amino acids. CDR3 sequence reads: CASHRTSGRTDTQYF. Written as DNA, the CDR3 is TGTGCCAGCCACCGGACTAGCGGGAGGACAGATACGCAGTATTTT.

This chain connects TRBV6-1 to TRBJ2-3; D not certain. CDR3 size: 13 residues. The V gene lost 3 bases and the J gene lost 2 bases, with 6 bases spanning the gap. CDR1 is MNHNS and CDR2 is SASEGT in the germline V gene. DNA of the CDR3: TGTGCCAGCAGTGATACCTACACAGATACGCAGTATTTT. Amino acids: CASSDTYTDTQYF.

The chain employs TRBV7-2 and TRBJ2-2; D is unresolved. The CDR3 has 12 residues. Germline-derived CDR1 and CDR2 are SGHTA and FQGNSA. V was pared by 5 bases and J by 7 bases, with 8 bases between. The chain's CDR3 is CASSMYIGELFF. The CDR3 DNA follows: TGTGCCAGCAGCATGTATATCGGGGAGCTGTTTTTT.

The chain combines TRBV12-5 with TRBJ2-6, with 7 bases fitting TRBD2. CDR1 is LGHNT and CDR2 is FRNRAP in the germline V gene. With 5 bases clipped from V and 1 base from J, the junction kept 8 bases outside the gene matches. The CDR3 sequence is 17 residues long. The CDR3 region has the DNA TGTGCTAGTGGTGTGCTTAGCGGGCAGTCTGGGGCCAACGTCCTGACTTTC. This codes for CASGVLSGQSGANVLTF.

The CDR3 region is CASSFTSRVDTQYF. Written as DNA, the CDR3 is TGTGCCAGCAGTTTTACGTCCCGGGTGGATACGCAGTATTTT. V and J are TRBV28 and TRBJ2-3; D is uncertain. V lost 3 bases, J lost 6 bases, and 13 bases lay in between. The CDR3 is 14 residues long. CDR1 is MDHEN and CDR2 is SYDVKM in the germline V gene.

This clone was seen only a few times. The V gene is TRBV29-1, the J gene TRBJ1-1; D is ambiguous. This CDR3 region has 16 residues. Between the trimmed V and J ends, which lost 3 bases and 1 base, there was a span of 18 bases. Germline assignment: CDR1 SQVTM and CDR2 ANQGSEA. The CDR3 sequence: CSVEGFEGAKNTEAFF. The CDR3 DNA is TGCAGCGTTGAGGGATTCGAGGGCGCCAAGAACACTGAAGCTTTCTTT. Using reference TRBV29-1 and TRBJ1-1 for the parts outside the CDR3, the full variable domain is SAVISQKPSRDICQRGTSLTIQCQVDSQVTMMFWYRQQPGQSLTLIATANQGSEATYESGFVIDKFPISRPNLTFSTLTVSNMSPEDSSIYLCSVEGFEGAKNTEAFFGQGTRLTVV.

This chain connects TRBV18 to TRBJ1-3; D unresolved. Germline lookup yields CDR1 KGHSH and CDR2 LQKENI. The V and J ends lost 6 bases and 0 bases respectively, with 15 bases between them. The CDR3 totals 16 residues. The CDR3 reads CASSARTEGSGNTIYF. CDR3 bases: TGTGCCAGCTCTGCCCGGACGGAGGGCTCTGGAAACACCATATATTTT.